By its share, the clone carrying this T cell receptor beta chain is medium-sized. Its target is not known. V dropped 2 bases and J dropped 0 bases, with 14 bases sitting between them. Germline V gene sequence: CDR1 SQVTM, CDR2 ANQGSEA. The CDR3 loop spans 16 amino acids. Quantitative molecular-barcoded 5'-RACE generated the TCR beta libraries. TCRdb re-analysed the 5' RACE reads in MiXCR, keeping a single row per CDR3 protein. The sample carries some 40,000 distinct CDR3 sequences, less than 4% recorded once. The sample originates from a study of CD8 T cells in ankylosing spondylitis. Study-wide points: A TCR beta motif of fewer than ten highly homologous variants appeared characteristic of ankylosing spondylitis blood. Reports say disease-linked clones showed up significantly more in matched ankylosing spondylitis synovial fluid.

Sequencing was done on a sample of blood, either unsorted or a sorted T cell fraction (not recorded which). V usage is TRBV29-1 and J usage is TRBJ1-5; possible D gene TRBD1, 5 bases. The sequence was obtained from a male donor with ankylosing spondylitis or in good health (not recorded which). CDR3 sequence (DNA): TGCAGCGTTGAATCGGCAGGGCAATATAGCAATCAGCCCCAGCATTTT. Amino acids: CSVESAGQYSNQPQHF.